This T cell receptor beta chain originates from a study of CD4 T cells in relation to SARS-CoV-2 and coronaviruses. Regarding the study as a whole: SARS-CoV-2-driven expansion was significantly weaker in crossreactive than monoreactive clones. This crossreactivity analysis covered spike protein alone, no other viral proteins.

Before the COVID-19 pandemic, during about 2011-2019, CD4+ T cells were taken from unexposed donors. A word on this clone: What it recognizes is unknown.

The data were produced by immunoSEQ multiplex PCR, yet TCRdb's version contains in-frame clones alone and is incomplete. This table has tens of thousands of clones, 86% appearing once. The sequencing sample was made of memory CD4+ T cells from PBMCs. The clonotype originates from a human donor in good health.

CDR3 DNA: TGTGCCAGCAGCTTAGCGGGGAGCGGGACAGGCAATGAGCAGTTCTTC. Amino acids: CASSLAGSGTGNEQFF. The V call is TRBV5-4, the J call TRBJ2-1; possible D gene TRBD1, 8 bases. V was shortened by 2 bases and J by 6 bases, with 18 bases between the two germline ends. Germline CDR1 SGHNT, CDR2 YYREEE (reference sequence). The CDR3 consists of 16 residues.